Included here is one T cell receptor beta chain sequence, with context. V gave up 8 bases and J gave up 5 bases, with 7 bases separating them. This CDR3 is 11 amino acids long. Germline V gene data show CDR1 as WSHSY and CDR2 as SAAADI. The sample is drawn from a study of blood T cells in healthy people across ages. The second PCR ran roughly 6 to 12 cycles with a sample-barcoded 5' primer and J-beta primers. TCRdb itself ran the 5' RACE reads through MiXCR, one entry per CDR3 protein. Counted here are about 1,000,000 distinct CDR3 sequences, more than 40% occurring once; the ten biggest clones make up approximately 20%.

The TCR sequence derives from a woman aged 55-70 years in good health. Material for sequencing was blood. The chain recombines TRBV10-2 with TRBJ2-1; D gene ambiguous. In nucleotides, the CDR3 is TGCGCCAGCGAAGGTAACAATGAGCAGTTCTTC. It codes for CASEGNNEQFF.